These T cell receptor beta chains were read from a single sample in a study of blood T cell repertoires in COVID-19. Only in-frame clones appear in the TCRdb table, and some are missing; sequencing was by immunoSEQ multiplex PCR. The sample has roughly 53,000 clones, around four fifths seen once. The specimen sequenced was peripheral blood. The receptor set was obtained from a man between 45 and 60 years old with acute or convalescent COVID-19. Both conserved end residues are part of each CDR3. A D gene is named only where the DNA matches it firmly. Size is omitted from some rows. Given values are once, few, many or a class for expanded clones.

cdr3_aa cdr3_nt clone_size j_call d_call v_call
CASSNRGSYEQYF TGTGCCAGTAGTAACAGGGGTAGCTACGAGCAGTACTTC once TRBJ2-7 TRBD1 TRBV19
CASSRGPSGSTQDTQYF TGTGCCAGTAGTAGGGGCCCTAGCGGGAGCACCCAAGATACGCAGTATTTT . TRBJ2-3 TRBD2 TRBV19
CASSSTRFQPQHF TGTGCCAGCAGCTCGACAAGGTTTCAGCCCCAGCATTTT once TRBJ1-5 . TRBV5-8
CASNPLGLVFLRAGELFF TGTGCCAGCAATCCCTTAGGACTAGTGTTTCTGCGGGCCGGGGAGCTGTTTTTT . TRBJ2-2 TRBD2 TRBV27
CASSLSRGDRVIQPQHF TGTGCCAGCAGTTTATCGAGGGGGGACAGGGTTATTCAGCCCCAGCATTTT . TRBJ1-5 TRBD1 TRBV27
CASSLTANEKLFF TGCGCCAGCAGCTTGACAGCTAATGAAAAACTGTTTTTT . TRBJ1-4 . TRBV5-1
CASSIEERGQPQHF TGTGCCAGTAGTATAGAAGAGAGGGGGCAGCCCCAGCATTTT . TRBJ1-5 . TRBV19
CAISETGGGAENEQFF TGTGCCATCAGTGAAACGGGCGGGGGGGCGGAGAATGAGCAGTTCTTC . TRBJ2-1 TRBD2 TRBV10-3
CASSSRGLANYGYTF TGTGCCAGCAGCTCCCGAGGATTAGCTAACTATGGCTACACCTTC . TRBJ1-2 . TRBV9
CASSRLRDRDQPQHF TGTGCCAGCAGTCGTCTCCGGGACAGGGATCAGCCCCAGCATTTT . TRBJ1-5 TRBD1 TRBV2
CATRHRRGGYEQFF TGTGCCACCCGACACCGGAGGGGGGGCTATGAGCAGTTCTTC . TRBJ2-1 . TRBV5-8
CASSPQDSYEQYF TGTGCCAGCTCACCACAAGACAGTTACGAGCAGTACTTC few TRBJ2-7 . TRBV18
CSVRGGPEGANVLTF TGCAGCGTTAGGGGGGGCCCCGAGGGGGCCAACGTCCTGACTTTC few TRBJ2-6 . TRBV29-1
CASSLAGPNYHEQFF TGTGCCAGCAGTCTAGCGGGGCCGAACTATCATGAGCAGTTCTTC . TRBJ2-1 TRBD2 TRBV27
CASSFGQNTGELFF TGCGCCAGCAGCTTCGGACAGAACACCGGGGAGCTGTTTTTT . TRBJ2-2 . TRBV5-1
CASSFGTSGIGELFF TGTGCCAGCAGCTTTGGGACTAGCGGGATCGGGGAGCTGTTTTTT . TRBJ2-2 TRBD2 TRBV5-4
CASNLAGDGNTIYF TGTGCCAGCAACCTGGCAGGGGACGGAAACACCATATATTTT few TRBJ1-3 . TRBV6-5
CASSFPTSGSSEQFF TGTGCCAGCAGCTTCCCGACTAGCGGATCCAGTGAGCAGTTCTTC . TRBJ2-1 TRBD2 TRBV7-3
CASSRTSGGLSYEQYF TGTGCCAGCAGCCGAACTAGCGGGGGGCTTTCGTACGAGCAGTACTTC . TRBJ2-7 TRBD2 TRBV3-1/TRBV3-2
CASSPSMAVQETQYF TGCGCCAGCAGCCCCTCCATGGCGGTCCAAGAGACCCAGTACTTC . TRBJ2-5 . TRBV4-1
CASSRIAGEYGNEQFF TGTGCCAGCAGCCGAATAGCGGGAGAATACGGCAATGAGCAGTTCTTC . TRBJ2-1 TRBD2 TRBV7-8
CAWSVEAAYEQYF TGTGCCTGGAGTGTGGAGGCAGCCTACGAGCAGTACTTC once TRBJ2-7 . TRBV30
CASSATGLREKLFF TGTGCCAGCAGCGCGACGGGACTCCGGGAAAAACTGTTTTTT . TRBJ1-4 . TRBV7-2
CASSSRETGELFF TGTGCCAGCAGTTCTCGGGAGACCGGGGAGCTGTTTTTT . TRBJ2-2 . TRBV6-6
CASSQAGGSSYEQYF TGTGCCAGCAGCCAAGCCGGGGGGAGCTCCTACGAGCAGTACTTC . TRBJ2-7 TRBD2 TRBV4-2
CATWGGPGGGEDEQFF TGTGCCACCTGGGGGGGGCCGGGCGGGGGGGAGGATGAGCAGTTCTTC . TRBJ2-1 TRBD2 TRBV24-1
CASSLAGGWNQFF TGTGCCAGTAGTTTAGCGGGGGGGTGGAACCAGTTCTTC . TRBJ2-1 TRBD2 TRBV19
CASSRGQGQETQYF TGTGCCAGCAGCCGAGGACAGGGACAAGAGACCCAGTACTTC . TRBJ2-5 TRBD1 TRBV7-9
CATGKPGRRRDRAYNSPLHF TGTGCCACCGGAAAGCCGGGACGACGAAGGGACAGAGCCTATAATTCACCCCTCCACTTT . TRBJ1-6 TRBD1 TRBV27
CASKGGGTEAFF TGTGCCAGCAAGGGGGGGGGTACTGAAGCTTTCTTT . TRBJ1-1 . TRBV2
CASSFSPNYGYTF TGTGCCAGCAGTTTCTCCCCTAACTATGGCTACACCTTC . TRBJ1-2 . TRBV27
CASRSGGVSNQPQHF TGTGCCAGCAGATCGGGGGGCGTTAGCAATCAGCCCCAGCATTTT . TRBJ1-5 . TRBV28
CAWSRAGDQPQHF TGTGCCTGGAGTAGGGCAGGGGATCAGCCCCAGCATTTT few TRBJ1-5 . TRBV30
CASSPRTGRGQETQYF TGTGCCAGTAGTCCAAGGACAGGGAGGGGTCAAGAGACCCAGTACTTC few TRBJ2-5 . TRBV19
CASSLDRAYNEQFF TGTGCCAGCAGTTTAGACAGGGCCTACAATGAGCAGTTCTTC once TRBJ2-1 TRBD1 TRBV27
CASRRDSLPGSPYNEQFF TGTGCCAGTAGACGAGATAGTCTTCCTGGTAGTCCCTACAATGAGCAGTTCTTC . TRBJ2-1 . TRBV19
CASSLDGGYTF TGTGCCAGCAGCTTAGATGGCGGCTACACCTTC few TRBJ1-2 . TRBV7-8
CASGDRSSYEQYF TGTGCCAGCGGGGACAGGAGCTCCTACGAGCAGTACTTC . TRBJ2-7 TRBD1 TRBV27
CSVDRAGNTEAFF TGCAGCGTCGACAGGGCAGGGAACACTGAAGCTTTCTTT . TRBJ1-1 TRBD1 TRBV29-1
CASSPTGTFFSEQYF TGTGCCAGCAGTCCTACCGGGACATTCTTCTCCGAGCAGTACTTC once TRBJ2-7 . TRBV28
CASRSRAGEAFF TGTGCCAGCAGGAGTAGGGCGGGTGAAGCTTTCTTT few TRBJ1-1 . TRBV6-5
CASSLEGVRTDTQYF TGTGCCAGCAGCTTAGAAGGGGTTAGGACAGATACGCAGTATTTT . TRBJ2-3 . TRBV7-6
CASSPGQKFEKLFF TGTGCCAGCAGCCCGGGACAGAAATTTGAAAAACTGTTTTTT . TRBJ1-4 TRBD1 TRBV5-4
CASSKAAPLQETQYF TGTGCCAGCAGCAAGGCGGCCCCTCTTCAAGAGACCCAGTACTTC . TRBJ2-5 . TRBV21-1
CASSHFGQGAPGNTIYF TGTGCCAGCAGTCACTTTGGACAGGGGGCCCCTGGAAACACCATATATTTT few TRBJ1-3 TRBD1 TRBV28
CASSRFGTDPYNSPLHF TGTGCCAGCAGCCGTTTCGGGACAGACCCCTATAATTCACCCCTCCACTTT . TRBJ1-6 TRBD1 TRBV5-6
CASSIRLAGYTDTQYF TGTGCCAGTAGTATCAGGCTAGCGGGATACACAGATACGCAGTATTTT . TRBJ2-3 TRBD2 TRBV19
CSVDLTGGNTDTQYF TGCAGCGTTGATTTAACGGGGGGGAACACAGATACGCAGTATTTT . TRBJ2-3 TRBD2 TRBV29-1
CASSPETLYGYTF TGTGCCAGCAGCCCAGAGACACTCTATGGCTACACCTTC . TRBJ1-2 . TRBV7-9
CASSQNNRETNYGYTF TGTGCCAGCAGCCAGAATAACAGGGAAACTAACTATGGCTACACCTTC . TRBJ1-2 . TRBV7-9
CSGLARVGNEQFF TGCAGCGGGTTAGCTAGAGTAGGAAATGAGCAGTTCTTC . TRBJ2-1 . TRBV29-1